This T cell receptor beta chain was identified in a study of Ad26.COV2.S vaccination and SARS-CoV-2 variants. For the study at large: This donor came from the COV1001 trial of Ad26.COV2.S.

The treatment denotes: about 20 received Ad26.COV2.S at low or high dose, single or two shots; five or six received placebo; per-sample allocation not given. Each sample was drawn 63 days after the first injection (of vaccine or placebo). V lost 6 bases to trimming and J lost 8 bases, with 13 bases between them. Germline values: CDR1 SNHLY, CDR2 FYNNEI. CDR3 size: 12 residues. TCRdb's table, derived via immunoSEQ multiplex PCR, lists solely in-frame clones and lacks some. The sample holds about 350,000 clones, around 90% seen once. This receptor was obtained from a person between 18 and 65 years old who received the Ad26.COV2.S COVID-19 vaccine or a placebo. The chain recombines TRBV2 with TRBJ1-2, with D unclear. The sequencing used peripheral blood, collected in a trial of Ad26.COV2.S vaccine versus placebo. The DNA of the CDR3 is TGTGCCAGCAGCGTAACCCAGCGGGGCTACACCTTC. It specifies CASSVTQRGYTF.